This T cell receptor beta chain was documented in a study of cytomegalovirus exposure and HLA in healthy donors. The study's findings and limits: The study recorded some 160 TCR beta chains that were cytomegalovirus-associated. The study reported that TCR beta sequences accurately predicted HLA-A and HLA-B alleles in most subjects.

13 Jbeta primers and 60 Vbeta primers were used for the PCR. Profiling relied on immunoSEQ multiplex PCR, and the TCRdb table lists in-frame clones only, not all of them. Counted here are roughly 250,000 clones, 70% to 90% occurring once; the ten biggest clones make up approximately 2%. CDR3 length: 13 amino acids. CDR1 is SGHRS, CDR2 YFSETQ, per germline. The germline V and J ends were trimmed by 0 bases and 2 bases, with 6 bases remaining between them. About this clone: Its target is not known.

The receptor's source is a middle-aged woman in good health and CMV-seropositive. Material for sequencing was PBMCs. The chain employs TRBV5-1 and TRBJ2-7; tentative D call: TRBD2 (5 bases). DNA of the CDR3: TGCGCCAGCAGCTTGGCCGGGACCTACGAGCAGTACTTC. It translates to CASSLAGTYEQYF.